This T cell receptor (beta chain) emerged from a study of blood T cell repertoires in COVID-19 (dated by TCRdb to about 2020). As for the study more broadly: The collaborator samples originated in the United States, Italy and Spain and spanned the acute and convalescent phases of COVID-19. The material from the prospective study consisted of cDNA or gDNA derived from T cells, B-cell-depleted T cells, or PBMCs. The dataset comprised deeply sampled blood TCRbeta repertoires from subjects exposed to, actively infected with, or recovered from COVID-19. The repertoires were released in a freely available public database intended as a resource for research on the immune response to SARS-CoV-2. The samples were drawn from the first 160 participants of the ongoing ImmuneRACE study and from 950 to 1,500 subjects provided by 6 global collaborators. Sample metadata almost always included a de-identified subject ID, COVID-19 status, age in years and sex. Where HLA class I and class II types were available, the types were taken from metadata supplied by the sample provider, not from assay-based typing.

V lost 3 bases and J lost 10 bases, and the count of bases not matched to a germline gene is 4. From its cysteine to its phenylalanine, the CDR3 spans 14 amino acids. The read is trimmed to its CDR3 DNA, 42 bases read in frame from base 1. In the germline V gene (reference sequence), CDR1 corresponds to LNHDA and CDR2 to SQIVND. Here is what the overall study found, with its caveats: The quantity of clinical and demographic metadata differed by source and by participant and was supplied without curation.

Whole blood was collected in K2EDTA tubes by collaborating institutions according to the institutions' own protocols. For TCRbeta analysis, collaborators shipped samples as frozen whole blood, isolated PBMCs, or DNA extracted from either of those sample types. TCRbeta CDR3 regions were amplified from genomic DNA by means of the immunoSEQ Assay, a bias-controlled multiplex PCR. The paper's processing steps were these. Nucleated cell counts per sample were estimated from amplification of reference gene primers within the assay. Sequence reads were collapsed and filtered to measure the absolute abundance of every unique TCRbeta CDR3 rearrangement. For each sample, productive Simpson clonality was calculated as the square root of Simpson's diversity index across productive rearrangements. Not all clones reach the TCRdb copy of this immuneACCESS table, which keeps in-frame sequences only. Checked studies attribute under half of the gap to unresolved V genes and leave the rest unexplained. D and trimming were read from the DNA, whereas the V and J calls and clone size are those reported in that table. The sample table records roughly 60,000 clones; approximately 91% of these occur just once. Of the sample, over 3.5% is held by the ten largest clones.

In regard to this clone: This receptor's antigen is unknown. Base qualities are not provided; no much larger clone lies one nucleotide away.

The TCR was taken from a man aged 45 to 65 with active COVID-19. Sequenced input: peripheral blood. The chain uses TRBV19 and TRBJ1-6; a stretch of 9 junction bases matches TRBD1. The base sequence is TGTGCCAGTAGTATTGGACAGGGGCCCTCACCCCTCCACTTT. It specifies CASSIGQGPSPLHF.